The rows below give T cell receptor beta chains drawn from one sample of a study of blood T cell repertoires in COVID-19. Using immunoSEQ multiplex PCR, the repertoire was profiled, and TCRdb retains in-frame clones only, with some absent. Of a few hundred thousand clones detected, about 80% appear once; the ten largest clones hold about 2.3%. The material sequenced was peripheral blood. Receptors originate from a woman in her sixties or seventies with acute or convalescent COVID-19. Both conserved end residues are part of each CDR3. The D gene is left open where the match is weak.

j_call d_call v_call cdr3_length cdr3_nt cdr3_aa
TRBJ1-6 . TRBV21-1 15 TGTGCCAGCACTTCGATCAGGGGGCTAAAGTCACCCCTCCACTTT CASTSIRGLKSPLHF
TRBJ2-5 TRBD2 TRBV30 15 TGTGCCTGGAGTTTGAGTAGCGGGGGGGCAGAGACCCAGTACTTC CAWSLSSGGAETQYF
TRBJ2-3 TRBD2 TRBV2 15 TGTGCCAGCAGTGAAAGGCGGGGGGGCCAGGATACGCAGTATTTT CASSERRGGQDTQYF
TRBJ1-3 TRBD1 TRBV9 16 TGTGCCAGCAGCGTGGACAGGGTCCCTGGTGGAAACACCATATATTTT CASSVDRVPGGNTIYF
TRBJ2-3 . TRBV19 16 TGTGCCAGTAGTGTCCCGGGGGACCGGAACACAGATACGCAGTATTTT CASSVPGDRNTDTQYF
TRBJ1-1 . TRBV28 12 TGTGCCAGCAGTACCTACTCCACTGAAGCTTTCTTT CASSTYSTEAFF
TRBJ2-7 . TRBV6-2/TRBV6-3 13 TGTGCCAGCAGTCCCGACAGCCCCTACGAGCAGTACTTC CASSPDSPYEQYF
TRBJ1-2 TRBD1 TRBV28 17 TGTGCCAGCAGTTTGGGTATCCGGGACAGGGGATATTATGGCTACACCTTC CASSLGIRDRGYYGYTF
TRBJ2-3 . TRBV6-1 16 TGTGCCAGCAGTGCCCAGCGGGTGAGACCCACAGATACGCAGTATTTT CASSAQRVRPTDTQYF
TRBJ1-2 . TRBV19 15 TGTGCCAGTACCCATAGCGGGACACTTAACTATGGCTACACCTTC CASTHSGTLNYGYTF
TRBJ2-3 TRBD2 TRBV18 15 TGTGCCAGCTCACCTTACCTAAGCGGGGGAGATACGCAGTATTTT CASSPYLSGGDTQYF
TRBJ2-7 TRBD1 TRBV28 14 TGTGCCAGCAGTTCAGGGGGTAGAATCTACGAGCAGTACTTC CASSSGGRIYEQYF
TRBJ2-3 . TRBV5-1 15 TGCGCCAGCAGCCACCGTCCCGGTAGCCCAGATACGCAGTATTTT CASSHRPGSPDTQYF
TRBJ1-2 TRBD1 TRBV6-5 15 TGTGCCAGCAGAGGACAGGGGGCGTTAAGCTATGGCTACACCTTC CASRGQGALSYGYTF
TRBJ1-2 TRBD1 TRBV19 16 TGTGCCAGTAGGCCGATTCCGGGACAGGGGGCCGATGGCTACACCTTC CASRPIPGQGADGYTF
TRBJ1-4 . TRBV6-5 12 TGTGCCAGCAGTTACTCGGGCGAAAAACTGTTTTTT CASSYSGEKLFF
TRBJ1-5 TRBD1 TRBV11-2 14 TGTGCCAGCAGCAAGGACAGGGTCGGTCAGCCCCAGCATTTT CASSKDRVGQPQHF